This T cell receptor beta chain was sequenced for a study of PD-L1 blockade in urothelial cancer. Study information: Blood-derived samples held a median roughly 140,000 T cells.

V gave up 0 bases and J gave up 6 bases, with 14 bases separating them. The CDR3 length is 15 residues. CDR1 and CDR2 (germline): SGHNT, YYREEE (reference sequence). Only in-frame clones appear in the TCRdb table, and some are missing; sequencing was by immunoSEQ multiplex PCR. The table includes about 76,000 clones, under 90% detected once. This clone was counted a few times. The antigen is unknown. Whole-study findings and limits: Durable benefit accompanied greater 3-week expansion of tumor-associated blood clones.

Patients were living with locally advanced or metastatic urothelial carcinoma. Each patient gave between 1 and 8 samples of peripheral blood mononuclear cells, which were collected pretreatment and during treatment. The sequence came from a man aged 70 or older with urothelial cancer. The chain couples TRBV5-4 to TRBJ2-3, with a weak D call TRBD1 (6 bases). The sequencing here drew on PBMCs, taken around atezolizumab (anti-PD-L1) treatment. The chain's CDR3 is CASSLGTHTGDTQYF. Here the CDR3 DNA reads TGTGCCAGCAGCTTGGGGACCCACACAGGGGATACGCAGTATTTT.